The TCR beta chain described here comes from a study of T cell repertoires in cytomegalovirus infection. MiXCR, run by TCRdb on the reads, gives a single entry per CDR3 protein. Found here are hundreds of thousands of distinct CDR3 sequences, 15% to 20% of them singletons; the top ten hold 12%. Trimming shortened V by 7 bases and J by 4 bases, and 11 bases separated the two germline ends. From germline, CDR1 is MNHNS and CDR2 SASEGT. The CDR3 is 12 amino acids. This clonotype was recorded at least ten times. The TCR originated in a human donor in good health (CMV status not recorded). Some clones in this sample may be carry-over from other donors' samples. Sequenced sample: PBMCs. This chain uses TRBV6-1 with TRBJ2-7; unclear D gene. The CDR3 is CASTLYGYEQYF. The CDR3 nucleotides are TGTGCCAGCACTCTGTACGGATACGAGCAGTACTTC.